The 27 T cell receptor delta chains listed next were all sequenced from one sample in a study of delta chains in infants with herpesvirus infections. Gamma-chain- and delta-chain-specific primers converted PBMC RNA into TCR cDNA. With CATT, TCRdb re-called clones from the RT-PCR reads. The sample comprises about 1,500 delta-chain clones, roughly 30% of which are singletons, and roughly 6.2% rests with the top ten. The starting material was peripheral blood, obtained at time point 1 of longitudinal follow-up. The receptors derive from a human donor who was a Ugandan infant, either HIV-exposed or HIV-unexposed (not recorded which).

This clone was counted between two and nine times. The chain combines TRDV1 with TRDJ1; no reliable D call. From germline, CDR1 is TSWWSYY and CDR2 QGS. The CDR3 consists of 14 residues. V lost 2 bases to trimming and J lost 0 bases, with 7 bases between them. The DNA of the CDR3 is TGTGCTCTTGGGGAAGGCTCGTACACCGATAAACTCATCTTT. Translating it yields CALGEGSYTDKLIF.

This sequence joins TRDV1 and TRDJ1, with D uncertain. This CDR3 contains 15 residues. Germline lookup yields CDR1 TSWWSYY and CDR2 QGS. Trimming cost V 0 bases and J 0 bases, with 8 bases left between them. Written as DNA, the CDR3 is TGTGCTCTTGGGGAACTGAGGCCGCACACCGATAAACTCATCTTT. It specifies CALGELRPHTDKLIF.

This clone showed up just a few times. The CDR3: CAVHFFLPGGMRDKLIF. As DNA, the CDR3 is TGTGCTGTGCACTTCTTCCTACCCGGGGGGATGAGGGATAAACTCATCTTT. This chain connects TRAV36/DV7 to TRDJ1; D might be TRDD2 (8 bases). Trimming stripped 4 bases from V and 5 bases from J, with 27 bases between. The CDR3 has 17 amino acids. The germline V gene encodes CDR1 VTNFRS and CDR2 LTSSGIE (reference sequence).

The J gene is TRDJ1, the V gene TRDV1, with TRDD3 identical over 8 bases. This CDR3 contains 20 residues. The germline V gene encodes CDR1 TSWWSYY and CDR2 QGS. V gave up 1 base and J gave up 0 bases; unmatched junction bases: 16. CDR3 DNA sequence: TGTGCTCTTGGGGAACCGTCTTCCTCCCTTGGTGGGGGATACACCGATAAACTCATCTTT. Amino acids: CALGEPSSSLGGGYTDKLIF.

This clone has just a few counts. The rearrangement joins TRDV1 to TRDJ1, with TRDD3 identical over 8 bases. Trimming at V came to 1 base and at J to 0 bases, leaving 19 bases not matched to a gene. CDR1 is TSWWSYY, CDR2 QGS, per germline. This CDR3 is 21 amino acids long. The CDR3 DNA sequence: TGTGCTCTTGGGGAACCCCTCGAGTACTGGGGGTTTTCCCCGTACACCGATAAACTCATCTTT. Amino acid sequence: CALGEPLEYWGFSPYTDKLIF.

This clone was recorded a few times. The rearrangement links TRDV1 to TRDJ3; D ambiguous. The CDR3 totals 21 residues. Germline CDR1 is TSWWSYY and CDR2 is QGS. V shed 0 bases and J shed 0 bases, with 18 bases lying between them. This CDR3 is CALGELPHPRPLSWDTRQMFF. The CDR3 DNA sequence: TGTGCTCTTGGGGAACTCCCTCATCCACGCCCACTCTCCTGGGACACCCGACAGATGTTTTTC.

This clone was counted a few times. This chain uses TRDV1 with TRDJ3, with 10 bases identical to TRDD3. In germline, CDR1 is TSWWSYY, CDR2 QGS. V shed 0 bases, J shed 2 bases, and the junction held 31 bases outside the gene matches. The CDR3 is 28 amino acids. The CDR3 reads CALGELPPFTFLETGGSPGAWDTRQMFF. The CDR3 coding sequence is TGTGCTCTTGGGGAACTCCCCCCTTTCACCTTCCTAGAGACTGGGGGATCACCTGGGGCCTGGGACACCCGACAGATGTTTTTC.

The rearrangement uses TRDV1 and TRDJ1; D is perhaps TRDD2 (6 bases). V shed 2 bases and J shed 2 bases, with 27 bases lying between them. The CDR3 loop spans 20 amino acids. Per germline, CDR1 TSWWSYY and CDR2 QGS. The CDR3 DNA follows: TGTGCTCTTGGGGAAAGCTCTCTTCCTTACCCTACGGGGTGGACCGATAAACTCATCTTT. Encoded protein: CALGESSLPYPTGWTDKLIF.

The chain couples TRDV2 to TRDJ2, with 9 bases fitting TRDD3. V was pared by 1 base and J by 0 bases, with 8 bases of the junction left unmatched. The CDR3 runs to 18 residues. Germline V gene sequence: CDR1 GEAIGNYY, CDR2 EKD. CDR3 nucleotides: TGTGCCTGTGACACTGGGTACTGGGGGACCGCTTTGACAGCACAACTCTTCTTT. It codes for CACDTGYWGTALTAQLFF.

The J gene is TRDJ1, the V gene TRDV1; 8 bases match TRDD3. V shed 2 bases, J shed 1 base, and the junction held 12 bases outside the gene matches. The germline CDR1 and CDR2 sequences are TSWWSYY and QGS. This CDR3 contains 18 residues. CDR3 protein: CALGESAPLLGATDKLIF. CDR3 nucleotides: TGTGCTCTTGGGGAATCCGCCCCCTTACTGGGGGCCACCGATAAACTCATCTTT.

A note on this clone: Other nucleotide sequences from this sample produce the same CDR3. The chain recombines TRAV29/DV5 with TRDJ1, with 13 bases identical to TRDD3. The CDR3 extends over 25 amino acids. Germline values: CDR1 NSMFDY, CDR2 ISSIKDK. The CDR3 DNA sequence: TGTGCTCTGAGTGACGCCGAAATTTCCTACGTCCCTTACTGGGGGATACGTTTGTACACCGATAAACTCATCTTT. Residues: CALSDAEISYVPYWGIRLYTDKLIF.

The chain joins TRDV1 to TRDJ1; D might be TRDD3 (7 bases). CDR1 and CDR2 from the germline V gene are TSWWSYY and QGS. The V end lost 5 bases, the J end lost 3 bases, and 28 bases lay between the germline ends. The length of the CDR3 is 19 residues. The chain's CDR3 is CALGFRLSYPGDNADKLIF. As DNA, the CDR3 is TGTGCTCTTGGGTTTCGTCTCTCCTACCCTGGGGATAACGCCGATAAACTCATCTTT.

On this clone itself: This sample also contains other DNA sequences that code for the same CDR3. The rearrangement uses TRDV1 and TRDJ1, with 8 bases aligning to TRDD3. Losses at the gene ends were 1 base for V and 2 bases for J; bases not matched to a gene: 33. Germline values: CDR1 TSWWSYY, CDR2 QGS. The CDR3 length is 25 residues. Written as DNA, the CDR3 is TGTGCTCTTGGGGAACCTCCCCCCATCCTACCTCCTGGCCGGGGATACCGGTCGGGGACCGATAAACTCATCTTT. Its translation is CALGEPPPILPPGRGYRSGTDKLIF.

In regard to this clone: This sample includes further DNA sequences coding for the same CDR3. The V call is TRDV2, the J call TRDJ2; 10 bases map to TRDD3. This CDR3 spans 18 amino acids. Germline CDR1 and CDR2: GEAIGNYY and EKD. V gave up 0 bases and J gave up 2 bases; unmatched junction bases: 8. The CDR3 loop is CACDTLGDTGPLTAQLFF. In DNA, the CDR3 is TGTGCCTGTGACACCTTGGGGGATACTGGCCCCTTGACAGCACAACTCTTCTTT.

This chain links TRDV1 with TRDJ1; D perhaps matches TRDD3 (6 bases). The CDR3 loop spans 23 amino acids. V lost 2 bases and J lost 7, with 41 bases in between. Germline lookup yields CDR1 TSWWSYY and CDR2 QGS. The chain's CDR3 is CALGELTTSQHRTGRIRLSKLIF. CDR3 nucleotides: TGTGCTCTTGGGGAATTAACGACGAGTCAACATCGTACTGGGAGAATCCGGCTAAGTAAACTCATCTTT.

In DNA form, the CDR3 reads TGTGCTCTTGGGGAACCGCCAGAGGGACCTACGAGGTTAAACTGGGGGATAGGTGACACCGATAAACTCATCTTT. The encoded protein is CALGEPPEGPTRLNWGIGDTDKLIF. The chain couples TRDV1 to TRDJ1, with TRDD3 matching 11 bases. Germline-derived CDR1 and CDR2 are TSWWSYY and QGS. The CDR3 has 25 residues. V lost 1 base to trimming and J lost 0 bases; unmatched junction nucleotides: 28.

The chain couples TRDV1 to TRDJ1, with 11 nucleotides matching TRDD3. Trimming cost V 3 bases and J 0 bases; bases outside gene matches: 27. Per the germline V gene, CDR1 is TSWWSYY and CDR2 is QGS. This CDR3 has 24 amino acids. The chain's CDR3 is CALGDPPLHSAYWGIKPYTDKLIF. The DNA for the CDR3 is TGTGCTCTTGGGGATCCCCCCCTCCATTCCGCCTACTGGGGGATAAAGCCTTACACCGATAAACTCATCTTT.

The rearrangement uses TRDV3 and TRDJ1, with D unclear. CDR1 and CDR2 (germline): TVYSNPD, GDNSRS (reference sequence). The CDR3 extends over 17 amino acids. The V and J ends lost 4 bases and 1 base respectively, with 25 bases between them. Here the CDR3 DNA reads TGTGCCTCTCACACTAGGCCGGCCGGTGCGTGCACCGATAAACTCATCTTT. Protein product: CASHTRPAGACTDKLIF.

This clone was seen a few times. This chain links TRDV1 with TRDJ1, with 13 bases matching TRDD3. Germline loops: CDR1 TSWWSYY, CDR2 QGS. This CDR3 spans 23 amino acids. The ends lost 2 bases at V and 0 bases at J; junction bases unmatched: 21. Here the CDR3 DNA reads TGTGCTCTTGGGGAATTACGGGGTACTGGGGGATACGCCACCCCCCACGACACCGATAAACTCATCTTT. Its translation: CALGELRGTGGYATPHDTDKLIF.

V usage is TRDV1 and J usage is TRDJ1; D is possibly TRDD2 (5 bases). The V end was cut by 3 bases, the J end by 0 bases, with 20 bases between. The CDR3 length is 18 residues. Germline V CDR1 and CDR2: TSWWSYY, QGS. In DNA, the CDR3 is TGTGCTCTTGGGGATACAAGCTCCTTCGACCGGGACACCGATAAACTCATCTTT. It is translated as CALGDTSSFDRDTDKLIF.

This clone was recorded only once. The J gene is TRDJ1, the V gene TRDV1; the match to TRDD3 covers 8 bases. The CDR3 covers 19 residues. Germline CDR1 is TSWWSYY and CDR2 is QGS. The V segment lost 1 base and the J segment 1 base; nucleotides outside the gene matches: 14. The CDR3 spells CALGEPPVWGIWGTDKLIF. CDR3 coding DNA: TGTGCTCTTGGGGAACCTCCCGTTTGGGGGATTTGGGGCACCGATAAACTCATCTTT.

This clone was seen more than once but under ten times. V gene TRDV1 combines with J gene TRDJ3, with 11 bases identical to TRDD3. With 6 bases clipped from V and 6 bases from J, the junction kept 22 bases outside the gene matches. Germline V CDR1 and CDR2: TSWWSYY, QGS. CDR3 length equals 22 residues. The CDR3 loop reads CALGGAFLPELGDKEDTRQMFF. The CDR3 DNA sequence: TGTGCTCTTGGTGGGGCCTTCCTACCCGAACTGGGGGATAAGGAGGACACCCGACAGATGTTTTTC.

CDR3 DNA sequence: TGTGCTCTTGGGGAACTTCCGATACCCCCTGGGGGATACAAAACCGATAAACTCATCTTT. Translation gives CALGELPIPPGGYKTDKLIF. The rearrangement joins TRDV1 to TRDJ1; the match to TRDD3 covers 11 bases. CDR1 is TSWWSYY, CDR2 QGS, per germline. The CDR3 covers 20 residues. J was trimmed by 2 bases and V by 0 bases; bases with no gene match: 14.

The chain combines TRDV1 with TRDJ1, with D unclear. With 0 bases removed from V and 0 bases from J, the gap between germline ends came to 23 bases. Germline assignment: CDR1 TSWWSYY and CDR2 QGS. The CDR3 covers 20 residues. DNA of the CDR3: TGTGCTCTTGGGGAACTAGCGGGGCTACCGTACTCGGAGTACACCGATAAACTCATCTTT. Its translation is CALGELAGLPYSEYTDKLIF.

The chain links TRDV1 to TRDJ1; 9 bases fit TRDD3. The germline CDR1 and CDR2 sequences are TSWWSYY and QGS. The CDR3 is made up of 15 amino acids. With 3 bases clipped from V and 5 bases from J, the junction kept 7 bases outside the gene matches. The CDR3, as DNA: TGTGCTCTTGGGGAGACTACTGGGGGAAGGGATAAACTCATCTTT. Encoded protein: CALGETTGGRDKLIF.

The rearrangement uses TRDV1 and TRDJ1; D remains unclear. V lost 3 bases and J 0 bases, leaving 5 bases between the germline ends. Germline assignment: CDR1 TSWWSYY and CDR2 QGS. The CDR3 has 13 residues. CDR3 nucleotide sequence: TGTGCTCTTGGGGACCAGTACACCGATAAACTCATCTTT. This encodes CALGDQYTDKLIF.

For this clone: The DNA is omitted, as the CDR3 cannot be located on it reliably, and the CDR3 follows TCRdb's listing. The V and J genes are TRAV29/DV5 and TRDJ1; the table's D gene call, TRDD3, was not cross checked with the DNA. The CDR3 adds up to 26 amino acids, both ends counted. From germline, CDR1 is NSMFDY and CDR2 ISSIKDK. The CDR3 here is CSVLLCSNRPSYNFSTWGEYTDKLIF.